This T cell receptor beta chain was recovered during a study of regulatory T cells in long-lasting Graves disease. At the level of the study: With positive TSH receptor antibodies and over 5 years of antithyroid drugs, Graves' disease was considered persistent. General study results and limits: The number of shared public clonotypes was higher in persistent patients (about 2,700) than new patients (about 910). Sample size, which was small, may have reduced accuracy.

Arm-PCR of CDR3 regions with iRepertoire HTBI primers generated TCR beta libraries. TCRdb reanalysed the multiplex PCR reads using MiXCR and keeps one entry per CDR3 protein. The table lists about 660,000 distinct CDR3 sequences, approximately 29% of them singletons. Time point: persistent/refractory GD, antithyroid drugs over 5 years with positive TRAb. Isolated PBMC RNA provided the starting material for the TCR library. Trimming shortened V by 4 bases and J by 2 bases, and 15 bases separated the two germline ends. The CDR3 sequence is 16 residues long. Per germline, CDR1 WSHSY and CDR2 SAAADI. This clonotype was found a few times. The antigen remains unidentified.

This TCR came from a female donor with Graves disease. The chain employs TRBV10-2 and TRBJ1-5; possible D gene TRBD1, 5 bases. Source: peripheral blood mononuclear cells (PBMCs), taken when the disease was refractory, from a patient treated with antithyroid drugs. The chain's CDR3 is CASSGTGGHRNQPQHF. The CDR3 DNA sequence: TGCGCCAGCAGTGGAACAGGTGGGCACCGCAATCAGCCCCAGCATTTT.